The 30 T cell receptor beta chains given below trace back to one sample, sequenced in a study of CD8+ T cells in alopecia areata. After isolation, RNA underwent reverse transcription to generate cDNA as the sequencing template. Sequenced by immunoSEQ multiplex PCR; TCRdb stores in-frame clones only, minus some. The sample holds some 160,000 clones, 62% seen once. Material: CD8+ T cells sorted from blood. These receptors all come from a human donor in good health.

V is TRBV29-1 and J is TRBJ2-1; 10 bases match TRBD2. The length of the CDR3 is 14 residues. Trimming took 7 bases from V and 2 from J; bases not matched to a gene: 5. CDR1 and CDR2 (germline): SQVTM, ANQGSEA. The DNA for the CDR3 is TGCAGCGGCCTAGCGGGAGATCCCTACAATGAGCAGTTCTTC. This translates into CSGLAGDPYNEQFF.

The CDR3 loop is CASSYGAGAVGELFF. The CDR3 DNA sequence: TGTGCCAGCAGTTACGGAGCGGGAGCGGTCGGGGAGCTGTTTTTT. The chain combines TRBV6-6 with TRBJ2-2, with 8 bases fitting TRBD2. The J segment lost 7 bases and the V segment lost 2 bases, leaving 6 bases of the junction unmatched. Germline CDR1 MNHNY, CDR2 SVGAGI (reference sequence). This CDR3 is 15 amino acids long.

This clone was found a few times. This chain's CDR3 is CASSWRERITEAFF. DNA of the CDR3: TGTGCCAGCAGTTGGCGGGAAAGGATCACTGAAGCTTTCTTT. V usage is TRBV28 and J usage is TRBJ1-1; D gene ambiguous. The CDR3 is made up of 14 amino acids. Germline CDR1 MDHEN, CDR2 SYDVKM. Trimming pared 4 bases from V and 4 bases from J, leaving 13 bases between.

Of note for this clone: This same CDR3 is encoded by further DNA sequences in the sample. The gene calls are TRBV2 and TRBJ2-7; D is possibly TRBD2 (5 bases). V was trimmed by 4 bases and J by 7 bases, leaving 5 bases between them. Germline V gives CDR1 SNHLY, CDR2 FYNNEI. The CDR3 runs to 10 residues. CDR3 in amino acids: CASSGREQYF. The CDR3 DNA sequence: TGTGCCAGCAGTGGGAGGGAGCAGTACTTC.

CDR3 region: CATNGQGAQGTYEQYF. The CDR3 nucleotides read TGTGCCACCAACGGACAGGGGGCCCAGGGAACCTACGAGCAGTACTTC. The rearrangement links TRBV5-5 to TRBJ2-7, with TRBD1 identical over 11 bases. J lost 2 bases, V lost 9 bases, and 13 bases had no gene match. Germline V gene data show CDR1 as SGHKS and CDR2 as YYEKEE (reference sequence). The CDR3 has 16 residues.

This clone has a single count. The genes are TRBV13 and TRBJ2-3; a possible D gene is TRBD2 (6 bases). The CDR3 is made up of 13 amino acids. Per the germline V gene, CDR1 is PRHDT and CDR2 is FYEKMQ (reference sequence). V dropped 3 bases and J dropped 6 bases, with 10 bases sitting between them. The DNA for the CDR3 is TGTGCCAGCAGCTTCGGAGGGAGGGATACGCAGTATTTT. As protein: CASSFGGRDTQYF.

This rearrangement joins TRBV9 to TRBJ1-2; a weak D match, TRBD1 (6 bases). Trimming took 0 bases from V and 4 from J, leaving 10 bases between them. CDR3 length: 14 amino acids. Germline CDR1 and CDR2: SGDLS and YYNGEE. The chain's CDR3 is CASSVDGGGYGYTF. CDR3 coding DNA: TGTGCCAGCAGCGTAGATGGGGGCGGCTATGGCTACACCTTC. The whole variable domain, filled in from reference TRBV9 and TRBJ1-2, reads DSGVTQTPKHLITATGQRVTLRCSPRSGDLSVYWYQQSLDQGLQFLIQYYNGEERAKGNILERFSAQQFPDLHSELNLSSLELGDSALYFCASSVDGGGYGYTFGSGTRLTVV.

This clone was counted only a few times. Here the CDR3 DNA reads TGTGCCAGCAGCGTAGCGGGAGGACACTACGAGCAGTACTTC. Protein sequence: CASSVAGGHYEQYF. The chain recombines TRBV9 with TRBJ2-7, with 7 bases identical to TRBD2. Per the germline V gene, CDR1 is SGDLS and CDR2 is YYNGEE. The CDR3 is 14 amino acids. V was clipped by 0 bases and J by 3 bases; unmatched bases: 3.

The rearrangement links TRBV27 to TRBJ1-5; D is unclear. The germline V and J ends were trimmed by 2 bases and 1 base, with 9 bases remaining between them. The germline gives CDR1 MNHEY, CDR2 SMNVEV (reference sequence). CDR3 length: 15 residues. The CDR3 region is CASSLASGSNQPQHF. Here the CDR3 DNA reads TGTGCCAGCAGTTTAGCTTCAGGAAGCAATCAGCCCCAGCATTTT.

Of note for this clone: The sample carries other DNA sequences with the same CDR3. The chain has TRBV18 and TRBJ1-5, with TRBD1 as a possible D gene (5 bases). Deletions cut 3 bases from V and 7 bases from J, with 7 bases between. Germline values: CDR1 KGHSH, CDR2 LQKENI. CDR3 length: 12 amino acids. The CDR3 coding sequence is TGTGCCAGCTCACCTACAGGACAGCCCCAGCATTTT. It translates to CASSPTGQPQHF.

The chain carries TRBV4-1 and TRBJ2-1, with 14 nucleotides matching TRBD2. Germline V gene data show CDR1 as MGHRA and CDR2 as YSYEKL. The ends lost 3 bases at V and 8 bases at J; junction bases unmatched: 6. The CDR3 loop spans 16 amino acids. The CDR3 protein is CASSHLLGLAGDEQFF. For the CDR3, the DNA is TGCGCCAGCAGCCACCTCCTGGGACTAGCGGGAGATGAGCAGTTCTTC.

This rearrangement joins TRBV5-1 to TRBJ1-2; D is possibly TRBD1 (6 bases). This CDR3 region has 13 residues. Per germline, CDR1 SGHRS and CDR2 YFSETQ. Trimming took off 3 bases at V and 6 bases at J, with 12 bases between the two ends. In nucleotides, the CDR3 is TGCGCCAGCAGCTCCGTCAGGGGACATGGCTACACCTTC. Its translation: CASSSVRGHGYTF.

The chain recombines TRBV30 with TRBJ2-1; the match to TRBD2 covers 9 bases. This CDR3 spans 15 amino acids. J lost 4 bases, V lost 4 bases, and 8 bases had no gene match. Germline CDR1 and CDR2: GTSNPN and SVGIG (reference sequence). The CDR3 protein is CAWMRSGSIYNEQFF. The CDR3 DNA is TGTGCCTGGATGCGTAGCGGGAGTATTTACAATGAGCAGTTCTTC.

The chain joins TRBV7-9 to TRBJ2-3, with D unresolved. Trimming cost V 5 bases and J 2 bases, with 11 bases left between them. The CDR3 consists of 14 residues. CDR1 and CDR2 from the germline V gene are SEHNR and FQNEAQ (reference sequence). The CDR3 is CASSRLTDTDTQYF. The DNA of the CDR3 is TGTGCCAGCAGCCGCTTGACGGACACAGATACGCAGTATTTT. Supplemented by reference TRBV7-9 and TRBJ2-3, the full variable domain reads DTGVSQNPRHKITKRGQNVTFRCDPISEHNRLYWYRQTLGQGPEFLTYFQNEAQLEKSRLLSDRFSAERPKGSFSTLEIQRTEQGDSAMYLCASSRLTDTDTQYFGPGTRLTVL.

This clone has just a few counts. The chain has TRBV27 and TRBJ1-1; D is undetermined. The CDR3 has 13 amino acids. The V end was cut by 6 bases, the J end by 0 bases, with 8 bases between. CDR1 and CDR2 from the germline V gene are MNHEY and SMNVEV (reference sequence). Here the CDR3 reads CASSQKMNTEAFF. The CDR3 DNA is TGTGCCAGCAGCCAGAAGATGAACACTGAAGCTTTCTTT.

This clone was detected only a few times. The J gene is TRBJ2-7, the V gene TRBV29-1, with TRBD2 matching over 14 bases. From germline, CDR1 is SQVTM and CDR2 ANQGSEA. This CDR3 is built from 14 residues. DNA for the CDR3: TGCAGTGGGACTAGCGGGAGACATCCCTACGAGCAGTACTTC. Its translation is CSGTSGRHPYEQYF.

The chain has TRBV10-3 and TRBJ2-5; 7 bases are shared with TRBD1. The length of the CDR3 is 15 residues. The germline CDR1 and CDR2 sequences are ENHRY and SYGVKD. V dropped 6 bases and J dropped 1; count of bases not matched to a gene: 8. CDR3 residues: CAIRKETGSQETQYF. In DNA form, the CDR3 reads TGTGCCATCAGAAAAGAGACAGGGAGCCAAGAGACCCAGTACTTC.

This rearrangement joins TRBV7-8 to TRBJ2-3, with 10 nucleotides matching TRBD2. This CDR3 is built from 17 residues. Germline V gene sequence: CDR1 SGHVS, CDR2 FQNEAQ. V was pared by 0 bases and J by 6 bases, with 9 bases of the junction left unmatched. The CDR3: CASSLALAGGPGDTQYF. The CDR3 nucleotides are TGTGCCAGCAGCTTAGCGTTAGCGGGAGGCCCGGGGGATACGCAGTATTTT. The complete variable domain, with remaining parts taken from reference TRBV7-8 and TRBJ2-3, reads GAGVSQSPRYKVAKRGQDVALRCDPISGHVSLFWYQQALGQGPEFLTYFQNEAQLDKSGLPSDRFFAERPEGSVSTLKIQRTQQEDSAVYLCASSLALAGGPGDTQYFGPGTRLTVL.

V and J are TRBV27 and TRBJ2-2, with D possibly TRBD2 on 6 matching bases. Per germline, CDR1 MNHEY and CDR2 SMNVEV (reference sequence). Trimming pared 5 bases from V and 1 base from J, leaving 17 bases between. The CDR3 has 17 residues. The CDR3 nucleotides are TGTGCCAGCAGTCCGATCCCGAGCGGGCGGAACACCGGGGAGCTGTTTTTT. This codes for CASSPIPSGRNTGELFF.

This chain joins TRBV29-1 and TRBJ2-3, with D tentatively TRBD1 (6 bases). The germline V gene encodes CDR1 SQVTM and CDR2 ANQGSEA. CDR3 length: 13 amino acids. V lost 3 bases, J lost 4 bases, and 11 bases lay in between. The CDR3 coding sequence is TGCAGCGTTGAGTACAGGGACCCAGATACGCAGTATTTT. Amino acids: CSVEYRDPDTQYF.

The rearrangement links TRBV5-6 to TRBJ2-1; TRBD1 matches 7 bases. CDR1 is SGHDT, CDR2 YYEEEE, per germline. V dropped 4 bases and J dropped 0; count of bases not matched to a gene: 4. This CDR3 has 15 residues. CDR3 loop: CASSPGQISYNEQFF. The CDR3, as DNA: TGTGCCAGCAGCCCGGGACAGATCTCCTACAATGAGCAGTTCTTC.

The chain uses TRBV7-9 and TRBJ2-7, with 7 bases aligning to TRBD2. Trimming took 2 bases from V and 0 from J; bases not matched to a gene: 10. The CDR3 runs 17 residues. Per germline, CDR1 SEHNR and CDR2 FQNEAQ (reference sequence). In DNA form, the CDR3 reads TGTGCCAGCAGCTTATGGGCTAGCGGAGCCGTCTCCTACGAGCAGTACTTC. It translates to CASSLWASGAVSYEQYF.

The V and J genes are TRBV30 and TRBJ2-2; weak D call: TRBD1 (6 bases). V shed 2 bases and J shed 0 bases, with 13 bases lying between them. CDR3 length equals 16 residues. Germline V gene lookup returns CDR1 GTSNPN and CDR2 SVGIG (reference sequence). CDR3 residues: CAWSSAGASNTGELFF. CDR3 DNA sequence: TGTGCCTGGAGTTCAGCAGGGGCTTCGAACACCGGGGAGCTGTTTTTT.

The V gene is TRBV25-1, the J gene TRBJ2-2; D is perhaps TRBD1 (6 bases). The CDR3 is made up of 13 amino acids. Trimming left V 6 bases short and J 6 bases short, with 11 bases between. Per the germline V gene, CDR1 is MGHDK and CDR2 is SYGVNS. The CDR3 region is CASRQGGPGELFF. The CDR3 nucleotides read TGTGCCAGCAGACAGGGCGGTCCCGGGGAGCTGTTTTTT.

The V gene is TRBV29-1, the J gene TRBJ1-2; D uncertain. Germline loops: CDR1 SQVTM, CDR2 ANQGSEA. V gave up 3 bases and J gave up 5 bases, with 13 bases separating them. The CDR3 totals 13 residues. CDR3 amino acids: CSVEGGTEYGYTF. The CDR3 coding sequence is TGCAGCGTTGAGGGAGGTACAGAGTATGGCTACACCTTC.

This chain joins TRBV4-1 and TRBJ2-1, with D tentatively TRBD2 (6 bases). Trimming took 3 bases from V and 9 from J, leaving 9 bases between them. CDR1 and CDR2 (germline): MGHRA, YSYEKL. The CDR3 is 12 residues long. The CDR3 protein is CASSQGLREQFF. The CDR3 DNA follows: TGCGCCAGCAGCCAGGGACTCCGTGAGCAGTTCTTC.

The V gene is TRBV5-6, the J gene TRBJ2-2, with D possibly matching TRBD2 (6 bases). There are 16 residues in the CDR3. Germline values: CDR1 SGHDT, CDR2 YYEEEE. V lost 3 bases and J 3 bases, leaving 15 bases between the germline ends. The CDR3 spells CASSWEALSHTGELFF. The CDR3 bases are TGTGCCAGCAGCTGGGAGGCCTTGTCTCACACCGGGGAGCTGTTTTTT. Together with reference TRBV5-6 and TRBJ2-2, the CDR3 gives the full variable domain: DAGVTQSPTHLIKTRGQQVTLRCSPKSGHDTVSWYQQALGQGPQFIFQYYEEEERQRGNFPDRFSGHQFPNYSSELNVNALLLGDSALYLCASSWEALSHTGELFFGEGSRLTVL.

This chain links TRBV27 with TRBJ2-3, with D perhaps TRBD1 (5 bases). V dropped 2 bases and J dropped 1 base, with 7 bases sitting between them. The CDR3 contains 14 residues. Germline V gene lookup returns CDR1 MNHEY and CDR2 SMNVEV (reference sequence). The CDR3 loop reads CASSLQGGTDTQYF. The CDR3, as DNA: TGTGCCAGCAGTTTACAGGGTGGCACAGATACGCAGTATTTT.

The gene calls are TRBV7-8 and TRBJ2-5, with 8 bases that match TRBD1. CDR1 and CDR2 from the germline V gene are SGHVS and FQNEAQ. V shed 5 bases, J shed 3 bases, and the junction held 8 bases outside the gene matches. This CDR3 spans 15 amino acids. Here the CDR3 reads CASSTDRGWEETQYF. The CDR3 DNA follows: TGTGCCAGCAGCACAGACAGGGGTTGGGAAGAGACCCAGTACTTC.

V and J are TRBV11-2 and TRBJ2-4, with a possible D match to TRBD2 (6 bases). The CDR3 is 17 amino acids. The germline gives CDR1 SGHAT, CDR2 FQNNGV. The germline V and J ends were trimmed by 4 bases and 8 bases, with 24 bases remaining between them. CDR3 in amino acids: CASSWDGGRQAEDIQYF. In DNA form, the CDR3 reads TGTGCCAGCAGCTGGGACGGGGGACGGCAGGCCGAGGACATTCAGTACTTC.